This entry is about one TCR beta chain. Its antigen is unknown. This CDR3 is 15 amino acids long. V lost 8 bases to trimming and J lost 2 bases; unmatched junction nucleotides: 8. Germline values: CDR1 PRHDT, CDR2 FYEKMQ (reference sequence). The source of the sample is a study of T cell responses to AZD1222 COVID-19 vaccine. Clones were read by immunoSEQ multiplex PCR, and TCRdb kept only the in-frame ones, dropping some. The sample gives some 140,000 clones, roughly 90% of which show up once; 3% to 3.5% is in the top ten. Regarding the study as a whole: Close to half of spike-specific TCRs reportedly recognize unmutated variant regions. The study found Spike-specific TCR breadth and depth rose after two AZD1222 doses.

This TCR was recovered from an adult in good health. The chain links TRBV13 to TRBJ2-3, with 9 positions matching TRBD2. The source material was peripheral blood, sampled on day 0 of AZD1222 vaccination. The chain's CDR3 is CASVEGGRVTDTQYF. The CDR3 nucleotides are TGTGCCAGCGTTGAGGGCGGGAGGGTCACAGATACGCAGTATTTT.